The 20 T cell receptor beta chains below all came from one sample that was sequenced in a study of graft-versus-host responses after intestinal transplantation. The table came from immunoSEQ multiplex PCR; TCRdb's copy has only in-frame clones and leaves some out. The top ten hold roughly 0.17% of the sample, which has tens of thousands of clones, approximately 94% seen once. Antigen specificity for these receptors is unknown. The sample here was unstimulated CD4+ T cells sorted from spleen or lymph node cells, taken before transplant. These TCRs come from a human donor who was the organ donor for an intestinal transplant.

The chain recombines TRBV5-1 with TRBJ2-7, with D possibly matching TRBD1 (7 bases). The DNA end lines up better with TRBJ2-1; the J call may be wrong. The CDR3 has 15 amino acids. Germline V gives CDR1 SGHRS, CDR2 YFSETQ. In DNA, the CDR3 is TGCGCCAGCAGCTTGGGACAGGGCGGAGGGAATGAGCAGTTCTTC. As protein: CASSLGQGGGNEQFF.

The V gene is TRBV28, the J gene TRBJ2-7; D remains ambiguous. The germline gives CDR1 MDHEN, CDR2 SYDVKM. V shed 5 bases and J shed 5 bases, with 10 bases lying between them. This CDR3 region has 12 residues. The CDR3 sequence: CASSARFDEQYF. The DNA for the CDR3 is TGTGCCAGCAGTGCACGGTTCGACGAGCAGTACTTC.

The chain employs TRBV4-2 and TRBJ1-1; the D gene is possibly TRBD1 (5 bases). The germline CDR1 and CDR2 sequences are LGHNA and YNFKEQ. The germline V and J ends were trimmed by 4 bases and 0 bases, with 21 bases remaining between them. This CDR3 comprises 18 residues. The CDR3 bases are TGTGCCAGCAGCCGATCAAATTATCCCGACAGTATGAACACTGAAGCTTTCTTT. The encoded protein is CASSRSNYPDSMNTEAFF.

The chain is built from TRBV7-9 and TRBJ1-4; a weak D match, TRBD1 (6 bases). Germline CDR1 SEHNR, CDR2 FQNEAQ (reference sequence). This CDR3 is 15 amino acids long. Trimming left V 1 base short and J 11 bases short, with 17 bases between. This CDR3 reads CASSLGRISGDKLFF. The CDR3 bases are TGTGCCAGCAGCTTAGGAAGGATCTCAGGGGACAAACTGTTTTTT.

Here the CDR3 DNA reads TGTGCCAGCAGTTCAACAGGGTACGAGCAGTACTTC. Its translation is CASSSTGYEQYF. The rearrangement links TRBV6-1 to TRBJ2-7; tentatively, D is TRBD1 (6 bases). The germline V and J ends were trimmed by 5 bases and 4 bases, with 9 bases remaining between them. From germline, CDR1 is MNHNS and CDR2 SASEGT. The CDR3 sequence is 12 residues long.

This clone came up once. V usage is TRBV19 and J usage is TRBJ2-3; tentative D call: TRBD1 (6 bases). Trimming took 3 bases from V and 0 from J, leaving 16 bases between them. Germline V gene data show CDR1 as LNHDA and CDR2 as SQIVND (reference sequence). The CDR3 loop spans 17 amino acids. The CDR3 nucleotides read TGTGCCAGTAGTATGCCTCTCAGGGGCTCTAGCACAGATACGCAGTATTTT. Residues: CASSMPLRGSSTDTQYF. Using reference TRBV19 and TRBJ2-3 for the parts outside the CDR3, the full variable domain is DGGITQSPKYLFRKEGQNVTLSCEQNLNHDAMYWYRQDPGQGLRLIYYSQIVNDFQKGDIAEGYSVSREKKESFPLTVTSAQKNPTAFYLCASSMPLRGSSTDTQYFGPGTRLTVL.

This sequence joins TRBV14 and TRBJ2-5, with 7 bases lining up with TRBD2. V lost 6 bases and J lost 7; bases outside the gene matches: 20. The CDR3 loop spans 17 amino acids. Germline V gives CDR1 SGHDN, CDR2 FVKESK. The CDR3 sequence: CASRFSRPTSPWGTQYF. The CDR3 nucleotides are TGTGCCAGCAGGTTTAGCCGGCCGACTAGCCCTTGGGGGACCCAGTACTTC.

The chain carries TRBV28 and TRBJ2-1; TRBD1 matches 9 bases. Germline trimming cut 6 bases from V and 7 bases from J; bases unmatched to any gene: 7. The length of the CDR3 is 14 residues. Germline loops: CDR1 MDHEN, CDR2 SYDVKM. Written as DNA, the CDR3 is TGTGCCAGCAGGGGGGACAGGGTACGGAATGAGCAGTTCTTC. Translating it yields CASRGDRVRNEQFF. The full variable domain, with the rest looked up from reference TRBV28 and TRBJ2-1, is DVKVTQSSRYLVKRTGEKVFLECVQDMDHENMFWYRQDPGLGLRLIYFSYDVKMKEKGDIPEGYSVSREKKERFSLILESASTNQTSMYLCASRGDRVRNEQFFGPGTRLTVL.

This sequence joins TRBV29-1 and TRBJ1-1; D possibly corresponds to TRBD1 (5 bases). There are 14 residues in the CDR3. Trimming took off 6 bases at V and 8 bases at J, with 22 bases between the two ends. Germline V gene lookup returns CDR1 SQVTM and CDR2 ANQGSEA. CDR3 coding DNA: TGCAGCGTCGCGCTTCAGCGGGGGGATCGGGAAGCTTTCTTT. It codes for CSVALQRGDREAFF.

This rearrangement joins TRBV15 to TRBJ1-3, with 8 bases matching TRBD1. CDR3 length: 16 residues. V dropped 0 bases and J dropped 2; count of bases not matched to a gene: 3. Looked up from germline, CDR1 is LNHNV and CDR2 is YYDKDF (reference sequence). CDR3 nucleotides: TGTGCCACCAGCAGAGACAGGGGGCAGCCTGGAAACACCATATATTTT. This translates into CATSRDRGQPGNTIYF.

The J gene is TRBJ1-6, the V gene TRBV6-1; a weak D match, TRBD1 (6 bases). Germline V lookup: CDR1 MNHNS, CDR2 SASEGT. The CDR3 is 15 residues long. Trimming removed 0 bases from V and 10 bases from J, with 13 bases in between. The DNA of the CDR3 is TGTGCCAGCAGTGAAGCCGGGGGCGGTAGGTCACCCCTCCACTTT. This sequence encodes CASSEAGGGRSPLHF.

The chain employs TRBV11-2 and TRBJ1-5; D is undetermined. Trimming left V 6 bases short and J 0 bases short, with 12 bases between. This CDR3 contains 15 residues. Germline assignment: CDR1 SGHAT and CDR2 FQNNGV. The CDR3 sequence is CASSPTRGSNQPQHF. The CDR3 DNA reads TGTGCCAGCAGTCCTACGCGGGGTAGCAATCAGCCCCAGCATTTT.

The V gene is TRBV18, the J gene TRBJ1-1, with 9 positions matching TRBD1. Trimming took 2 bases from V and 5 from J; bases not matched to a gene: 12. Per the germline V gene, CDR1 is KGHSH and CDR2 is LQKENI. This CDR3 has 17 amino acids. In DNA form, the CDR3 reads TGTGCCAGCTCACCATTGGGACAGGGAGGTATTGGGACTGAAGCTTTCTTT. Protein sequence: CASSPLGQGGIGTEAFF.

The chain joins TRBV5-1 to TRBJ2-5, with a weak D call TRBD2 (6 bases). Germline V gene lookup returns CDR1 SGHRS and CDR2 YFSETQ. The CDR3 spans 14 residues. V lost 4 bases and J 5 bases, leaving 15 bases between the germline ends. The CDR3 loop is CASSGAGSRETQYF. As DNA, the CDR3 is TGCGCCAGCAGCGGCGCGGGGAGCCGGGAGACCCAGTACTTC.

This clone was found a few times. V is TRBV5-1 and J is TRBJ2-6; D gene ambiguous. Per the germline V gene, CDR1 is SGHRS and CDR2 is YFSETQ. The V end lost 2 bases, the J end lost 2 bases, and 11 bases lay between the germline ends. The CDR3 sequence is 16 residues long. The CDR3 DNA reads TGCGCCAGCAGCTTAAATACAATACCTGGGGCCAACGTCCTGACTTTC. The encoded protein is CASSLNTIPGANVLTF.

The chain is built from TRBV5-1 and TRBJ2-3, with 8 bases that match TRBD2. Germline V lookup: CDR1 SGHRS, CDR2 YFSETQ. The CDR3 consists of 19 residues. Trimming took 0 bases from V and 4 from J; bases not matched to a gene: 16. CDR3 DNA sequence: TGCGCCAGCAGCTTGGCCCGATCGGGACTAGAGATAATGGCAGATACGCAGTATTTT. It is translated as CASSLARSGLEIMADTQYF.

The CDR3 DNA reads TGCGCCAGCAGCTTGGGGCCGGGACAGGCAACCTACGAGCAGTACTTC. Encoded protein: CASSLGPGQATYEQYF. The rearrangement uses TRBV5-1 and TRBJ2-7, with 8 bases fitting TRBD1. The CDR3 has 16 residues. The junction had 7 bases not matched to a gene; V was cut back by 0 bases and J by 2 bases. CDR1 SGHRS and CDR2 YFSETQ come from the germline V gene.

Turning to this clone: The DNA is omitted, as the CDR3 cannot be located on it reliably, and the CDR3 follows TCRdb's listing. The rearrangement uses TRBV28 and TRBJ2-1; TRBD2 reflects the table's D call only, with no check against the DNA. The length of the CDR3 is 14 amino acids, counting both ends. Germline V gene sequence: CDR1 MDHEN, CDR2 SYDVKM. The CDR3: CASSSSGSGNEQFF.

The CDR3 protein is CASSPSGGPYNEQFF. The CDR3 nucleotides read TGTGCCAGCAGCCCTAGCGGGGGCCCCTACAATGAGCAGTTCTTC. This chain joins TRBV7-9 and TRBJ2-1, with 10 nucleotides matching TRBD2. With 5 bases clipped from V and 2 bases from J, the junction kept 3 bases outside the gene matches. The CDR3 is 15 residues long. Germline CDR1 SEHNR, CDR2 FQNEAQ (reference sequence).

V gene TRBV10-3 combines with J gene TRBJ2-2, with a weak D call TRBD2 (5 bases). V was cut by 2 bases and J by 1 base, with 11 bases left in between. CDR3 size: 16 residues. Germline CDR1 ENHRY, CDR2 SYGVKD. The CDR3 sequence is CAISEAGGWNTGELFF. The CDR3 region has the DNA TGTGCCATCAGTGAGGCCGGCGGGTGGAACACCGGGGAGCTGTTTTTT.